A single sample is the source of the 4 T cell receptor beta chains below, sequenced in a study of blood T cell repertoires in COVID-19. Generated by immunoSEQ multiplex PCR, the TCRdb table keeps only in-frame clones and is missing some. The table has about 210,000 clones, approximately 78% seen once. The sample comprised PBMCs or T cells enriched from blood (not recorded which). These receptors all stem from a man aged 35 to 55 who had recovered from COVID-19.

DNA for the CDR3: TGCGCCAGCAGCCAGGGAGGGGTGAACACTGAAGCTTTCTTT. The encoded protein is CASSQGGVNTEAFF. The chain is built from TRBV5-1 and TRBJ1-1; the D gene is possibly TRBD1 (5 bases). Per the germline V gene, CDR1 is SGHRS and CDR2 is YFSETQ. V lost 4 bases and J 0 bases, leaving 10 bases between the germline ends. CDR3 length equals 14 residues. The variable domain in full, completed from reference TRBV5-1 and TRBJ1-1, reads KAGVTQTPRYLIKTRGQQVTLSCSPISGHRSVSWYQQTPGQGLQFLFEYFSETQRNKGNFPGRFSGRQFSNSRSEMNVSTLELGDSALYLCASSQGGVNTEAFFGQGTRLTVV.

The CDR3 bases are TGTGCCAGCTCACCAGGGGGGGCTGATGAAAAACTGTTTTTT. Amino acid sequence: CASSPGGADEKLFF. This chain uses TRBV18 with TRBJ1-4; D may be TRBD1 (6 bases). V was cut by 2 bases and J by 6 bases, with 10 bases left in between. CDR3 length: 14 amino acids. Germline CDR1 is KGHSH and CDR2 is LQKENI.

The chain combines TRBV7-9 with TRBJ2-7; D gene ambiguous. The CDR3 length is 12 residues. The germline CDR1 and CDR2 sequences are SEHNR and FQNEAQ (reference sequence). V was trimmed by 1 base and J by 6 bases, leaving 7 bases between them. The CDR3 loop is CASSLVSSEQYF. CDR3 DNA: TGTGCCAGCAGCTTAGTTAGTAGCGAGCAGTACTTC.

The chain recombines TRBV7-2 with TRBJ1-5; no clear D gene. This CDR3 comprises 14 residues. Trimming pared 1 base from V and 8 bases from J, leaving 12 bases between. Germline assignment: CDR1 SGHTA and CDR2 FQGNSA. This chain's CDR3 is CASSLGSGGKPQHF. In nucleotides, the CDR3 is TGTGCCAGCAGCTTAGGGTCCGGAGGGAAGCCCCAGCATTTT.